These 3 T cell receptor beta chains were all obtained from the same sample, sequenced in a study of blood T cell repertoires in COVID-19. Repertoires were generated with immunoSEQ multiplex PCR, while TCRdb's copy carries only in-frame clones and drops some. This sample has about 250,000 clones; roughly 83% occur once, and the top ten carry 27%. The sample taken for sequencing was peripheral blood. The receptor source for this set is a man aged 35-49 years with acute or convalescent COVID-19.

The chain carries TRBV4-1 and TRBJ2-1; TRBD2 matches 13 bases. This CDR3 region has 16 residues. Germline assignment: CDR1 MGHRA and CDR2 YSYEKL. J gave up 10 bases and V 1 base, and 7 bases lay outside the gene matches. CDR3: CASSQGLAGGTWEQFF. The CDR3 nucleotides read TGCGCCAGCAGCCAAGGACTAGCGGGAGGAACCTGGGAGCAGTTCTTC.

The chain recombines TRBV27 with TRBJ1-1; D unclear. CDR3 length: 13 amino acids. V gave up 4 bases and J gave up 3 bases, with 9 bases separating them. Germline values: CDR1 MNHEY, CDR2 SMNVEV (reference sequence). The CDR3 DNA is TGTGCCAGCAGTTCCAGGTGGGACACTGAAGCTTTCTTT. Protein: CASSSRWDTEAFF.

The gene calls are TRBV6-2 or TRBV6-3 and TRBJ2-1, with TRBD2 identical over 10 bases. V shed 5 bases and J 6 bases; nucleotides not matched to a gene: 4. CDR3 length equals 14 residues. The germline CDR1 and CDR2 sequences are MNHEY and SVGEGT. The CDR3 region has the DNA TGTGCCAGCAGTCCACTAGCGGGAATCAATGAGCAGTTCTTC. Amino acids: CASSPLAGINEQFF.